This TCR beta chain was sequenced in a study of blood T cell repertoires in COVID-19. The overall study: Sites across the United States, Italy and Spain contributed samples from acute and convalescent COVID-19. Sources were T cells, B-cell-depleted T cells, or PBMCs; the material itself was cDNA or gDNA.

The germline V gene encodes CDR1 MGHRA and CDR2 YSYEKL. The CDR3 has 13 residues. Trimming took 1 base from V and 6 from J, leaving 10 bases between them. In the original processing: Estimated nucleated cell counts came from reference gene primer amplification. This table comes from immunoSEQ multiplex PCR, and its TCRdb copy is limited to in-frame clones, with some not included. Clonal size and the V and J genes are those of that table, whereas D and trimming came from the DNA. This sample yields 150,000 or so clones, of which 80% to 90% are seen a single time; roughly 8.2% belongs to the top ten. This TCR was recovered from a man in his 60s with acute or convalescent COVID-19. The chain joins TRBV4-1 to TRBJ2-7; unclear D gene. Specimen: peripheral blood. For the CDR3, the DNA is TGCGCCAGCAGCCAAGTAGGCCCAGGCGAGCAGTACTTC. This translates into CASSQVGPGEQYF.